The rows below give T cell receptor beta chains drawn from one sample of a study of T cells in Graves' hyperthyroidism and ophthalmopathy. TCRdb reanalysed the multiplex PCR reads using MiXCR and keeps one entry per CDR3 protein. Of around 240,000 distinct CDR3 sequences in the sample, more than 12% are singletons; the top ten hold about 14%. What was sequenced was blood. These receptors originate from a woman aged 40 to 55 with Graves' hyperthyroidism that later progressed to Graves' ophthalmopathy. Each CDR3 is given with its conserved first and last residue. Each record gives: D gene, V gene, J gene, clone size, CDR3 protein, CDR3 DNA. D genes are given only for firm matches. A clone size is listed for some rows: how often the clone was seen (once, few, many), or a class if it is expanded.

d_call: -
v_call: TRBV30
j_call: TRBJ1-1
clone_size: many
cdr3_aa: CASSILDAEAFF
cdr3_nt: TGTGCCTCCTCAATCCTAGACGCTGAAGCTTTCTTT

d_call: TRBD1
v_call: TRBV6-1
j_call: TRBJ2-1
clone_size: -
cdr3_aa: CASSYGQGNEQFF
cdr3_nt: TGTGCCAGCAGCTACGGACAGGGCAATGAGCAGTTCTTC

d_call: TRBD1
v_call: TRBV18
j_call: TRBJ1-4
clone_size: many
cdr3_aa: CASSSSTGGSNEKLFF
cdr3_nt: TGTGCCAGCTCATCAAGTACAGGGGGGAGTAATGAAAAACTGTTTTTT

d_call: TRBD1
v_call: TRBV12-3/TRBV12-4
j_call: TRBJ1-5
clone_size: many
cdr3_aa: CASRDTGGGNQPQHF
cdr3_nt: TGTGCCAGCAGAGATACAGGGGGTGGCAATCAGCCCCAGCATTTT

d_call: TRBD1
v_call: TRBV6-1
j_call: TRBJ2-5
clone_size: few
cdr3_aa: CASSGDRGYQETQYF
cdr3_nt: TGTGCCAGCAGTGGGGACAGGGGATACCAAGAGACCCAGTACTTC

d_call: -
v_call: TRBV4-1
j_call: TRBJ2-1
clone_size: many
cdr3_aa: CASSQVLDSNNEQFF
cdr3_nt: TGCGCCAGCAGCCAAGTATTAGATTCAAACAATGAGCAGTTCTTC

d_call: -
v_call: TRBV30
j_call: TRBJ2-5
clone_size: -
cdr3_aa: CAWSVVVKETQYF
cdr3_nt: TGTGCCTGGAGTGTTGTGGTAAAAGAGACCCAGTACTTC

d_call: -
v_call: TRBV10-1
j_call: TRBJ2-3
clone_size: -
cdr3_aa: CASRPGRTDTQYF
cdr3_nt: TGCGCCAGCAGGCCCGGGCGCACAGATACGCAGTATTTT

d_call: -
v_call: TRBV4-1
j_call: TRBJ1-2
clone_size: few
cdr3_aa: CASSEGRASFYGYTF
cdr3_nt: TGCGCCAGCAGCGAAGGGAGGGCATCCTTCTATGGCTACACCTTC

d_call: TRBD2
v_call: TRBV2
j_call: TRBJ2-7
clone_size: many
cdr3_aa: CASSDVSGNLGEQYF
cdr3_nt: TGTGCCAGCAGTGATGTTAGCGGGAACTTAGGCGAGCAGTACTTC

d_call: -
v_call: TRBV6-1
j_call: TRBJ2-5
clone_size: many
cdr3_aa: CASSINGETQYF
cdr3_nt: TGTGCCAGCAGTATTAATGGAGAGACCCAGTACTTC

d_call: TRBD1
v_call: TRBV19
j_call: TRBJ2-7
clone_size: many
cdr3_aa: CASSFRGRPYEQYF
cdr3_nt: TGTGCCAGTAGTTTCAGGGGGCGCCCCTACGAGCAGTACTTC

d_call: -
v_call: TRBV6-5
j_call: TRBJ1-3
clone_size: -
cdr3_aa: CASSYSGTSGNTIYF
cdr3_nt: TGTGCCAGCAGTTACTCGGGGACCTCTGGAAACACCATATATTTT

d_call: -
v_call: TRBV5-8
j_call: TRBJ1-1
clone_size: many
cdr3_aa: CASSWTAYTEAFF
cdr3_nt: TGTGCCAGCAGTTGGACAGCTTACACTGAAGCTTTCTTT

d_call: -
v_call: TRBV29-1
j_call: TRBJ1-1
clone_size: many
cdr3_aa: CSGQGLNTEAFF
cdr3_nt: TGCAGCGGCCAGGGGCTGAACACTGAAGCTTTCTTT

d_call: TRBD2
v_call: TRBV27
j_call: TRBJ2-1
clone_size: many
cdr3_aa: CASSEISGSSYNEQFF
cdr3_nt: TGTGCCAGCAGTGAAATTAGCGGGAGCTCCTACAATGAGCAGTTCTTC

d_call: TRBD2
v_call: TRBV6-1
j_call: TRBJ2-3
clone_size: many
cdr3_aa: CASTHPTTSGRAPDTQYF
cdr3_nt: TGTGCCAGCACCCACCCGACGACTAGCGGGAGGGCTCCAGATACGCAGTATTTT

d_call: -
v_call: TRBV4-2
j_call: TRBJ1-1
clone_size: -
cdr3_aa: CASSPTRFSTEAFF
cdr3_nt: TGTGCCAGCAGCCCTACAAGGTTTTCGACTGAAGCTTTCTTT

d_call: TRBD1
v_call: TRBV28
j_call: TRBJ2-7
clone_size: few
cdr3_aa: CASRNRGRASYEQYF
cdr3_nt: TGTGCCAGCAGGAACAGGGGGCGCGCCTCCTACGAGCAGTACTTC

d_call: -
v_call: TRBV12-3/TRBV12-4
j_call: TRBJ2-1
clone_size: many
cdr3_aa: CASSFSGEQFF
cdr3_nt: TGTGCCAGCAGCTTTAGCGGAGAGCAGTTCTTC

d_call: -
v_call: TRBV5-4
j_call: TRBJ2-1
clone_size: -
cdr3_aa: CASSLEAVRYNEQFF
cdr3_nt: TGTGCCAGCAGCTTGGAAGCAGTTCGCTACAATGAGCAGTTCTTC

d_call: -
v_call: TRBV7-2
j_call: TRBJ2-5
clone_size: many
cdr3_aa: CASSLGQGGNQETQYF
cdr3_nt: TGTGCCAGCAGCTTAGGTCAGGGGGGAAACCAAGAGACCCAGTACTTC

d_call: -
v_call: TRBV3-1
j_call: TRBJ1-2
clone_size: many
cdr3_aa: CASSQVASSGYTF
cdr3_nt: TGTGCCAGCAGCCAAGTCGCATCGTCTGGCTACACCTTC

d_call: -
v_call: TRBV6-1
j_call: TRBJ1-1
clone_size: many
cdr3_aa: CASSYGTEDTEAFF
cdr3_nt: TGTGCCAGCAGCTATGGGACCGAGGACACTGAAGCTTTCTTT

d_call: TRBD1
v_call: TRBV24-1
j_call: TRBJ1-2
clone_size: many
cdr3_aa: CATSDPGQGEMGYTF
cdr3_nt: TGTGCCACCAGTGATCCGGGACAGGGAGAGATGGGCTACACCTTC

d_call: TRBD1
v_call: TRBV3-1
j_call: TRBJ1-6
clone_size: many
cdr3_aa: CASSSSTGGRSPLHF
cdr3_nt: TGTGCCAGCAGCTCGTCGACAGGGGGCCGGTCACCCCTCCACTTT

d_call: TRBD1
v_call: TRBV3-1
j_call: TRBJ1-2
clone_size: many
cdr3_aa: CASSQGDRGRRGYTF
cdr3_nt: TGTGCCAGCAGCCAGGGCGACAGGGGGCGGCGTGGCTACACCTTC

d_call: TRBD1
v_call: TRBV5-5
j_call: TRBJ1-1
clone_size: few
cdr3_aa: CASSLAPGQVAYNTEAFF
cdr3_nt: TGTGCCAGCAGCCTGGCACCGGGACAGGTTGCTTATAACACTGAAGCTTTCTTT

d_call: TRBD1
v_call: TRBV4-1
j_call: TRBJ1-4
clone_size: few
cdr3_aa: CASSQVEQGVATNENLFF
cdr3_nt: TGCGCCAGCAGCCAAGTTGAGCAGGGGGTCGCAACTAATGAAAATCTGTTTTTT

d_call: TRBD2
v_call: TRBV27
j_call: TRBJ2-1
clone_size: many
cdr3_aa: CASSSGLAGGLKNEQFF
cdr3_nt: TGTGCCAGCAGTTCCGGACTAGCGGGAGGGTTAAAGAATGAGCAGTTCTTC